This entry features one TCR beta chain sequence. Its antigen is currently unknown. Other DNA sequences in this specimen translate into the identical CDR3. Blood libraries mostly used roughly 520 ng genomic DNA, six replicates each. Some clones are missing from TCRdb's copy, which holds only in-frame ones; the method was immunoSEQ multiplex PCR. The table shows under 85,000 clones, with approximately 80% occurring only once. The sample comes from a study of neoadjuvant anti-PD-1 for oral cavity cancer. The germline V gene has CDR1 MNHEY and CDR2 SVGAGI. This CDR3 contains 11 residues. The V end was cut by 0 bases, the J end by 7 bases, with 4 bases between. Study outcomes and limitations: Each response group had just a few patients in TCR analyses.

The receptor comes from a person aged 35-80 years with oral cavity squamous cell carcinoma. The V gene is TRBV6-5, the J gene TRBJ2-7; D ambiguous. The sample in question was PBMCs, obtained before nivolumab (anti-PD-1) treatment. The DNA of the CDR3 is TGTGCCAGCAGTTACTCAGGAGAGCAGTACTTC. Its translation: CASSYSGEQYF.